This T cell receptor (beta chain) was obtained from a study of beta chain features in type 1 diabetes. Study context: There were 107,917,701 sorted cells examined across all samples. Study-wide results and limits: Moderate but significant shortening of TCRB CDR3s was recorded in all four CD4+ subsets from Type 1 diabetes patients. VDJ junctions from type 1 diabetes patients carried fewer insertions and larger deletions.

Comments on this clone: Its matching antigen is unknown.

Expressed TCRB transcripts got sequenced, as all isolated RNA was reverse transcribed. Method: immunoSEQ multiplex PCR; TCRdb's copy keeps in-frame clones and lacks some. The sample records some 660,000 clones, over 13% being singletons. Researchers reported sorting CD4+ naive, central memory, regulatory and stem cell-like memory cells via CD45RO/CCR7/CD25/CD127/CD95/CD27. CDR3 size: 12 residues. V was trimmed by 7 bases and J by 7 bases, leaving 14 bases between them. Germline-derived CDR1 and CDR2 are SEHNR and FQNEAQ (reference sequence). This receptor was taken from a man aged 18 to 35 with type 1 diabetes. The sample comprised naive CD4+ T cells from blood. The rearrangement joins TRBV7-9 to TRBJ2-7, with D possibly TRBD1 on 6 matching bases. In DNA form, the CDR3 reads TGTGCCAGCAAAACAGGGATGGAAGAGCAGTACTTC. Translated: CASKTGMEEQYF.